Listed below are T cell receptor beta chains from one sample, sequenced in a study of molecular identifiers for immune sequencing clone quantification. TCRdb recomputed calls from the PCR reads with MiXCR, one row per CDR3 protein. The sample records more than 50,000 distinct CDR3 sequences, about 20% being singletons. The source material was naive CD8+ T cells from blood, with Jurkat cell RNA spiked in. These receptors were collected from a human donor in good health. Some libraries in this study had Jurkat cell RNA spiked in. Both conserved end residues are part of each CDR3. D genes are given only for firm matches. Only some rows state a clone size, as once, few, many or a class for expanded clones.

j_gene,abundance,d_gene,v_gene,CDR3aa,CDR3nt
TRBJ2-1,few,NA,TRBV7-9,CASSLAFGNYNEQFF,TGTGCCAGCAGCTTAGCGTTCGGTAACTACAATGAGCAGTTCTTC
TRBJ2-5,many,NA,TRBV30,CAWTLFEQDFQETQYF,TGTGCCTGGACCCTATTCGAACAGGACTTCCAAGAGACCCAGTACTTC
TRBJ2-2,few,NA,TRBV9,CASSGRPADPLIGELFF,TGTGCCAGCAGCGGTCGCCCTGCAGATCCGCTGATCGGGGAGCTGTTTTTT
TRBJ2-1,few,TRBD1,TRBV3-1,CASSPTPDRPRGQFF,TGTGCCAGCAGCCCCACGCCGGACAGGCCTCGTGGGCAGTTCTTC
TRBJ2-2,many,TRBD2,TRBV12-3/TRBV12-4,CASSYPSGIGGELFF,TGTGCCAGCAGTTACCCTAGCGGGATTGGCGGGGAGCTGTTTTTT
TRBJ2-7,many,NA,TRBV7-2,CASNEDPAYEQYF,TGTGCCAGCAACGAAGACCCTGCCTACGAGCAGTACTTC
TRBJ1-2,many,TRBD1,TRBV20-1,CSARDLTQDRDYGYTF,TGCAGTGCTAGAGACTTGACCCAAGACAGGGACTATGGCTACACCTTC
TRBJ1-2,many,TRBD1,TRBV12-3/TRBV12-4,CASSPEGTAIGYTF,TGTGCCAGCAGTCCCGAGGGGACAGCTATCGGCTACACCTTC
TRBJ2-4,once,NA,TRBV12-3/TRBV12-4,CASTDSTAKSIQYF,TGTGCCAGCACGGATTCAACGGCCAAAAGCATTCAGTACTTC
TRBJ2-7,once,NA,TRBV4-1,CASSQDGGSYEQYF,TGCGCCAGCAGCCAAGACGGGGGATCCTACGAGCAGTACTTC
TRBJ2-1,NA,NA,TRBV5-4,CASRPIEGGWPYNEQFF,TGTGCCAGCAGACCCATCGAGGGGGGTTGGCCCTACAATGAGCAGTTCTTC
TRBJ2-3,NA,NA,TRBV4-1,CASSQGLYTDTQYF,TGCGCCAGCAGCCAAGGCTTGTACACAGATACGCAGTATTTT
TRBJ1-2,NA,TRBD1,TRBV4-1,CASSQTTGTYNYGYTF,TGCGCCAGCAGCCAGACGACAGGGACCTATAACTATGGCTACACCTTC
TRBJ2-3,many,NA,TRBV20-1,CSATTMTSPFSTDTQYF,TGCAGTGCTACAACAATGACTAGTCCCTTTAGCACAGATACGCAGTATTTT
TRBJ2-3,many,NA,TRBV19,CASSIVADRPLTDTQYF,TGTGCCAGTAGTATAGTAGCGGACAGGCCACTCACAGATACGCAGTATTTT
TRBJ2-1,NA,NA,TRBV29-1,CSAEVWSGPTSNEQFF,TGCAGCGCTGAAGTGTGGTCGGGACCAACTTCCAATGAGCAGTTCTTC
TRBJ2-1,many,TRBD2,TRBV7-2,CASSLFGGGPPFF,TGTGCCAGCAGCTTATTTGGGGGAGGGCCTCCGTTCTTC
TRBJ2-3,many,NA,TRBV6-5,CASSYSVSGPDTQYF,TGTGCCAGCAGTTACTCCGTTAGCGGACCAGATACGCAGTATTTT
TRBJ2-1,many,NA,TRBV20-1,CSATDSAHNEQFF,TGCAGTGCTACCGACAGCGCCCACAATGAGCAGTTCTTC
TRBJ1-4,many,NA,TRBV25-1,CASSDMWGTGEKLFF,TGTGCCAGCAGTGACATGTGGGGGACGGGTGAAAAACTGTTTTTT
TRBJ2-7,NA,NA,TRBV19,CASSIVGDPKQYF,TGTGCCAGTAGTATAGTCGGGGACCCCAAGCAGTACTTC
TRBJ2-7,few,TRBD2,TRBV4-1,CASSQRVTSGTYEQYF,TGCGCCAGCAGCCAACGGGTGACTAGCGGGACCTACGAGCAGTACTTC
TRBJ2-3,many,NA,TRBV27,CASSLLGGGDTQYF,TGTGCCAGCAGTTTATTAGGTGGGGGTGATACGCAGTATTTT
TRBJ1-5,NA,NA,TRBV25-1,CASSELEGGEPQHF,TGTGCCAGCAGTGAACTAGAAGGGGGGGAGCCCCAGCATTTT
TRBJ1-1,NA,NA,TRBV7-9,CAAGGALMNTEAFF,TGTGCCGCCGGCGGCGCTCTAATGAACACTGAAGCTTTCTTT
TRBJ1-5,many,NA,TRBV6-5,CASSYRAGSNQPQHF,TGTGCCAGCAGTTACAGGGCTGGGAGCAATCAGCCCCAGCATTTT
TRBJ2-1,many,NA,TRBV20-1,CSARSGESYNEQFF,TGCAGTGCTAGGAGCGGAGAATCCTACAATGAGCAGTTCTTC
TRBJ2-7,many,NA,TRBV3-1,CASSQDLVSYEQYF,TGTGCCAGCAGCCAAGATCTGGTCAGCTACGAGCAGTACTTC
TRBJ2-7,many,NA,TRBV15,CATSIGLAAYEQYF,TGTGCCACCAGCATAGGACTGGCCGCCTACGAGCAGTACTTC
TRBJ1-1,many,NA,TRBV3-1,CASSQPKQSLTEAFF,TGTGCCAGCAGCCAACCGAAACAGTCCTTAACTGAAGCTTTCTTT
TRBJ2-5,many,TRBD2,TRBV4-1,CASSQGRGLADQETQYF,TGCGCCAGCAGCCAAGGGCGGGGACTAGCGGATCAAGAGACCCAGTACTTC
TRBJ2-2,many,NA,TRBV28,CASSLVQGVTGELFF,TGTGCCAGCAGTTTAGTACAGGGCGTCACCGGGGAGCTGTTTTTT
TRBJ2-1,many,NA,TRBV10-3,CAISELGEQFF,TGTGCCATCAGTGAGTTGGGTGAGCAGTTCTTC
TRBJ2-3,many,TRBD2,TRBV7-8,CASSLDLWTSGDGTDTQYF,TGTGCCAGCAGCTTAGACCTCTGGACTAGCGGGGATGGCACAGATACGCAGTATTTT
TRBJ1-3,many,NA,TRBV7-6,CASSPMKVGLGNTIYF,TGTGCCAGCAGCCCCATGAAGGTGGGGTTAGGCAACACCATATATTTT
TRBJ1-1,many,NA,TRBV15,CATSRGFMNTEAFF,TGTGCCACCAGCAGAGGTTTTATGAACACTGAAGCTTTCTTT
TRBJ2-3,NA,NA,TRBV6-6,CASSYSMLNGPADTQYF,TGTGCCAGCAGTTACAGTATGCTTAATGGGCCCGCAGATACGCAGTATTTT
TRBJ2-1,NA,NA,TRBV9,CASSVVPGSNEQFF,TGTGCCAGCAGCGTCGTCCCGGGAAGCAATGAGCAGTTCTTC
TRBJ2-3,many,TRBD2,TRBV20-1,CSAWILAISTDTQYF,TGCAGTGCATGGATACTAGCGATCAGCACAGATACGCAGTATTTT
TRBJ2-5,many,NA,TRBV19,CASSIPWDNQETQYF,TGTGCCAGTAGTATACCCTGGGACAACCAAGAGACCCAGTACTTC
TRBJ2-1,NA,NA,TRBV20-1,CSATDYDRVYNEQFF,TGCAGTGCCACGGACTACGATAGGGTCTACAATGAGCAGTTCTTC
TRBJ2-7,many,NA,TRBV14,CASSPIGGRKYEQYF,TGTGCCAGCAGCCCAATCGGCGGGCGGAAGTACGAGCAGTACTTC
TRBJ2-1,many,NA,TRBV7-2,CASNSPRVKNEQFF,TGTGCCAGCAACTCTCCGAGGGTGAAGAATGAGCAGTTCTTC
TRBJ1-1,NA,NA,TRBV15,CATTRSETVEAFF,TGTGCCACCACCCGATCCGAGACAGTAGAAGCTTTCTTT
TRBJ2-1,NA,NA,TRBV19,CASSIYQRGDSEQFF,TGTGCCAGTAGTATTTACCAACGGGGGGACAGCGAGCAGTTCTTC
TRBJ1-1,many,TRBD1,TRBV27,CASSPKTGGITEAFF,TGTGCCAGCAGTCCGAAGACAGGGGGCATCACTGAAGCTTTCTTT
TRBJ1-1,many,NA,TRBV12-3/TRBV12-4,CASSLGGPEAFF,TGTGCCAGCAGTTTAGGGGGCCCGGAGGCTTTCTTT
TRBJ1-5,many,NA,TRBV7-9,CASSLDRQPQHF,TGTGCCAGCAGCTTAGACCGCCAGCCCCAGCATTTT
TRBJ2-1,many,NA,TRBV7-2,CASIGGVYNEQFF,TGTGCCAGCATAGGAGGAGTCTACAATGAGCAGTTCTTC
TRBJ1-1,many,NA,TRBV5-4,CASSLGTTASMNTEAFF,TGTGCCAGCAGTTTGGGGACAACAGCGTCCATGAACACTGAAGCTTTCTTT